These 21 T cell receptor beta chains were all obtained from the same sample, sequenced in a study of vaccination and CD4 T cells after COVID-19. Treatment given: roughly 11-day PBMC culture with coronavirus spike peptide pools or control peptides (ViraFEST assay). An unexposed donor provided the CD4+ T cells, which were collected before the COVID-19 pandemic (2011-2018). Sequence data for DNA of cultured CD4+ T cells were generated by the Oncomine TCR Beta short-read assay. The authors extracted genomic DNA from cultured CD4+ T cells. TCRdb recomputed calls from the PCR reads with MiXCR, one row per CDR3 protein. The repertoire consists of 9,500 to 13,000 distinct CDR3 sequences, with around 30% occurring once and the leading ten covering 10% to 15%. Their specific antigens are unknown. Sequenced sample: CD4+ T cells from blood, cultured in vitro. The receptor source for this set is a human donor in good health.

V gene TRBV28 combines with J gene TRBJ1-1; TRBD1 is a possible D gene (5 bases). CDR3 length: 18 amino acids. Trimming pared 3 bases from V and 0 bases from J, leaving 20 bases between. Germline CDR1 reads MDHEN; CDR2 reads SYDVKM. This chain's CDR3 is CASSFKGLSIGLNTEAFF. CDR3 nucleotide sequence: TGTGCCAGCAGTTTTAAGGGACTCAGTATCGGGCTGAACACTGAAGCTTTCTTT.

This clonotype appeared a few times. The CDR3 nucleotides are TGTGCCAGCAGACCCGGTCGGGTCAGGGAAGCAGATACGCAGTATTTT. Its translation: CASRPGRVREADTQYF. The chain carries TRBV6-2 or TRBV6-3 and TRBJ2-3; a weak D match, TRBD1 (5 bases). V lost 6 bases to trimming and J lost 4 bases, with 20 bases between them. The CDR3 is 16 residues long. From germline, CDR1 is MNHEY and CDR2 SVGEGT.

In DNA form, the CDR3 reads TGTGCCAGCAGTCTAAAGGGACTAGCGGGAGTTCGAAACACCGGGGAGCTGTTTTTT. The encoded protein is CASSLKGLAGVRNTGELFF. This sequence joins TRBV27 and TRBJ2-2; 14 nucleotides match TRBD2. Germline V gene lookup returns CDR1 MNHEY and CDR2 SMNVEV (reference sequence). J lost 2 bases, V lost 5 bases, and 10 bases had no gene match. CDR3 size: 19 residues.

The chain uses TRBV9 and TRBJ2-1, with D perhaps given as TRBD1 or TRBD2 (6 bases each). V gave up 4 bases and J gave up 4 bases, with 12 bases separating them. The CDR3 covers 14 residues. Germline V gives CDR1 SGDLS, CDR2 YYNGEE. The CDR3 loop reads CASSTGTAYNEQFF. The CDR3 DNA sequence: TGTGCCAGCAGCACAGGGACTGCGTACAATGAGCAGTTCTTC.

The sample holds a few counts of this clonotype. This chain links TRBV15 with TRBJ2-1, with a possible D match to TRBD2 (6 bases). Germline CDR1 LNHNV, CDR2 YYDKDF (reference sequence). This CDR3 has 14 amino acids. The V end lost 1 base, the J end lost 2 bases, and 6 bases lay between the germline ends. Written as DNA, the CDR3 is TGTGCCACCAGCAGAGCGGGGGCCTACAATGAGCAGTTCTTC. Translating gives CATSRAGAYNEQFF.

The chain couples TRBV7-3 to TRBJ2-3; D is unclear. Deletions cut 5 bases from V and 0 bases from J, with 18 bases between. Germline CDR1 reads SGHTA; CDR2 reads FQGTGA. This CDR3 comprises 17 residues. In DNA, the CDR3 is TGTGCCAGCAGCCCAACACTCGGCAGATTGAGCACAGATACGCAGTATTTT. This encodes CASSPTLGRLSTDTQYF.

Judged by abundance, this clonotype is medium-sized. V is TRBV20-1 and J is TRBJ2-3; TRBD2 agrees at 13 bases. With V trimmed by 3 bases and J by 4 bases, 4 bases remained unmatched. Germline loops: CDR1 DFQATT, CDR2 SNEGSKA (reference sequence). The CDR3 totals 15 residues. The CDR3 bases are TGCAGTGCTAGGACTAGCGGGAGGTCGGCAGATACGCAGTATTTT. Protein: CSARTSGRSADTQYF.

The V gene is TRBV4-2, the J gene TRBJ2-3; 7 bases agree with TRBD2. The CDR3 extends over 16 amino acids. Unmatched junction bases numbered 6, after V lost 2 bases and J lost 1 base. Per germline, CDR1 LGHNA and CDR2 YNFKEQ. This chain's CDR3 is CASSQHPSGGTDTQYF. In nucleotides, the CDR3 is TGTGCCAGCAGCCAACATCCTAGCGGAGGCACAGATACGCAGTATTTT.

The V gene is TRBV30, the J gene TRBJ1-5; TRBD1 aligns across 7 bases. The germline V gene encodes CDR1 GTSNPN and CDR2 SVGIG (reference sequence). J gave up 4 bases and V 5 bases, and 2 bases lay outside the gene matches. The CDR3 runs to 12 residues. The CDR3 loop reads CAWDRENQPQHF. In nucleotides, the CDR3 is TGTGCCTGGGACAGGGAGAATCAGCCCCAGCATTTT.

In its sample, this clonotype was seen a few times. This CDR3 is CASSPGTMAGELFF. Here the CDR3 DNA reads TGTGCCAGCAGCCCCGGAACCATGGCCGGGGAGCTGTTTTTT. The rearrangement uses TRBV7-9 and TRBJ2-2; no clear D gene. CDR3 size: 14 residues. V was cut by 5 bases and J by 6 bases, with 13 bases left in between. Germline lookup yields CDR1 SEHNR and CDR2 FQNEAQ (reference sequence).

The chain carries TRBV15 and TRBJ2-5; D uncertain. The CDR3 is 16 residues long. Trimming removed 0 bases at V and 2 bases at J, with 13 bases between. The germline V gene encodes CDR1 LNHNV and CDR2 YYDKDF (reference sequence). The CDR3 reads CATSRDLVSGQETQYF. The DNA of the CDR3 is TGTGCCACCAGCAGAGATCTGGTGTCAGGACAAGAGACCCAGTACTTC.

The chain has TRBV27 and TRBJ2-7, with D perhaps given as TRBD1 or TRBD2 (5 bases each). The CDR3 length is 14 residues. Germline V gene lookup returns CDR1 MNHEY and CDR2 SMNVEV (reference sequence). The V and J ends lost 6 bases and 5 bases respectively, with 17 bases between them. This chain's CDR3 is CASSLEGRGHEQYF. CDR3 coding DNA: TGTGCCAGCAGCCTTGAGGGACGAGGCCACGAGCAGTACTTC.

This chain links TRBV30 with TRBJ1-2, with 7 nucleotides matching TRBD1. J lost 0 bases, V lost 2 bases, and 3 bases had no gene match. The CDR3 is 14 amino acids. Germline-derived CDR1 and CDR2 are GTSNPN and SVGIG (reference sequence). The CDR3 sequence is CAWSRDSSNYGYTF. CDR3 DNA sequence: TGTGCCTGGAGTAGGGACAGCTCTAACTATGGCTACACCTTC.

This chain uses TRBV19 with TRBJ2-1; D is uncertain. CDR1 and CDR2 (germline): LNHDA, SQIVND (reference sequence). The CDR3 sequence is 12 residues long. Trimming took 7 bases from V and 9 from J, leaving 13 bases between them. The CDR3 DNA reads TGTGCCAGTACTCAACGTGGGTTTGAGCAGTTCTTC. Translating gives CASTQRGFEQFF.

A single count supports this clonotype. The chain recombines TRBV4-3 with TRBJ1-1, with no clear D. V lost 1 base to trimming and J lost 0 bases, with 9 bases between them. Germline V gives CDR1 LGHNA, CDR2 YSLEER. The CDR3 is 15 residues long. CDR3 protein: CASSQASQLNTEAFF. In DNA, the CDR3 is TGCGCCAGCAGCCAAGCCTCCCAATTGAACACTGAAGCTTTCTTT.

The chain couples TRBV29-1 to TRBJ1-1; D unresolved. The CDR3 is 12 amino acids. Deletions cut 3 bases from V and 7 bases from J, with 12 bases between. Per germline, CDR1 SQVTM and CDR2 ANQGSEA. The CDR3 sequence is CSVDPQRVEAFF. CDR3 sequence (DNA): TGCAGCGTTGATCCCCAGCGGGTTGAAGCTTTCTTT.

The sample holds a few counts of this clonotype. V and J are TRBV27 and TRBJ1-3; D gene ambiguous. The CDR3 length is 11 residues. Germline-derived CDR1 and CDR2 are MNHEY and SMNVEV (reference sequence). V shed 6 bases and J shed 3 bases, with 3 bases lying between them. CDR3 sequence: CASSGGNTIYF. Here the CDR3 DNA reads TGTGCCAGCAGCGGTGGAAACACCATATATTTT.

The CDR3 spells CASSIGSEYTQYF. Here the CDR3 DNA reads TGTGCCAGTAGTATCGGGAGTGAATATACGCAGTATTTT. J is TRBJ2-3 and V is TRBV19; a possible D gene is TRBD2 (6 bases). Deletions cut 3 bases from V and 7 bases from J, with 11 bases between. CDR3 length: 13 residues. The V gene's germline CDR1 is LNHDA and CDR2 SQIVND (reference sequence). The full variable domain, rest sourced from reference TRBV19 and TRBJ2-3, is DGGITQSPKYLFRKEGQNVTLSCEQNLNHDAMYWYRQDPGQGLRLIYYSQIVNDFQKGDIAEGYSVSREKKESFPLTVTSAQKNPTAFYLCASSIGSEYTQYFGPGTRLTVL.

This rearrangement joins TRBV12-3 or TRBV12-4 to TRBJ1-1; unclear D gene. The V and J ends lost 3 bases and 0 bases respectively, with 8 bases between them. The CDR3 loop spans 14 amino acids. This chain's CDR3 is CASSLQSMNTEAFF. CDR3 sequence (DNA): TGTGCCAGCAGTTTGCAGAGCATGAACACTGAAGCTTTCTTT.

The J gene is TRBJ2-2, the V gene TRBV10-3; 14 bases align to TRBD2. Looked up from germline, CDR1 is ENHRY and CDR2 is SYGVKD. The CDR3 totals 19 residues. V dropped 3 bases and J dropped 4; count of bases not matched to a gene: 10. The CDR3 sequence: CAISDPGLAGVYSTGELFF. In DNA, the CDR3 is TGTGCCATCAGTGACCCGGGACTAGCGGGAGTTTATAGCACCGGGGAGCTGTTTTTT.

The genes are TRBV6-1 and TRBJ1-5; TRBD1 might be the D (6 bases). The CDR3 loop spans 14 amino acids. V was pared by 4 bases and J by 8 bases, with 15 bases between. CDR1 and CDR2 from the germline V gene are MNHNS and SASEGT. The CDR3 sequence is CASSGLGGREPQHF. The CDR3 DNA reads as TGTGCCAGCAGTGGGCTCGGGGGGCGGGAGCCCCAGCATTTT.